One sample yielded the 31 T cell receptor beta chains listed below, sequenced in a study of blood T cells in healthy people across ages. Alongside a J-beta primer mix, a sample-barcoded 5' primer served in a second PCR lasting roughly 7 to 12 cycles. Each CDR3 protein is one row after TCRdb ran MiXCR on the 5' RACE reads. This sample yields 500,000 to 700,000 distinct CDR3 sequences, of which approximately 30% are seen a single time; 15% to 18% belongs to the top ten. The source material was blood. These receptors were collected from an elderly woman in good health.

This clonotype was observed at least ten times. The chain combines TRBV12-5 with TRBJ2-1, with D maybe TRBD2 (7 bases). The germline V gene has CDR1 LGHNT and CDR2 FRNRAP. The CDR3 consists of 16 residues. V was shortened by 4 bases and J by 2 bases, with 15 bases between the two germline ends. CDR3: CASGSSGGAAYNEQFF. CDR3 sequence (DNA): TGTGCTAGTGGTTCCTCTGGGGGGGCCGCCTACAATGAGCAGTTCTTC.

This clonotype was seen at least ten times. J is TRBJ2-1 and V is TRBV12-3 or TRBV12-4, with D possibly being TRBD2 (6 bases). The CDR3 runs 14 residues. V was shortened by 5 bases and J by 7 bases, with 15 bases between the two germline ends. The CDR3 loop reads CASSQPGLRNEQFF. Written as DNA, the CDR3 is TGTGCCAGCAGTCAACCGGGACTCCGGAATGAGCAGTTCTTC.

This clonotype has more than one count but fewer than ten. This may be a read error, as it is one base from a much larger clone. The chain uses TRBV12-3 or TRBV12-4 and TRBJ1-2, with D possibly matching TRBD1 (6 bases). Trimming took 8 bases from V and 1 from J, leaving 11 bases between them. The CDR3 loop spans 13 amino acids. The CDR3 loop is CASGRTDNYGYTF. The CDR3 region has the DNA TGTGCCAGCGGTCGGACAGATAACTATGGCTACACCTTC.

This clonotype was observed at least ten times. The V and J genes are TRBV5-1 and TRBJ2-5; weak D call: TRBD1 (5 bases). This CDR3 spans 20 amino acids. V was clipped by 1 base and J by 12 bases, with 37 bases between them. Germline-derived CDR1 and CDR2 are SGHRS and YFSETQ. CDR3 nucleotide sequence: TGCGCCAGCAGCTTGCTTTCTATAGACAGCAGGCCGCCGATTCCAAGCGCCAAGTACTTC. Amino acids: CASSLLSIDSRPPIPSAKYF. Variable domain in full (rest from reference TRBV5-1 and TRBJ2-5): KAGVTQTPRYLIKTRGQQVTLSCSPISGHRSVSWYQQTPGQGLQFLFEYFSETQRNKGNFPGRFSGRQFSNSRSEMNVSTLELGDSALYLCASSLLSIDSRPPIPSAKYFGPGTRLLVL.

In this sample, this clonotype turned up a few times. The conserved closing phenylalanine or tryptophan is absent in this CDR3, likely reflecting a read error. The DNA is left out, because the CDR3 cannot be placed on it with certainty; the CDR3 is given as TCRdb lists it. The rearrangement links TRBV20-1 to TRBJ2-1; the table names TRBD1, a call not compared with the DNA. The germline gives CDR1 DFQATT, CDR2 SNEGSKA (reference sequence). The CDR3 extends over 17 residues, inclusive of both ends. The CDR3 reads CSARGAGQGSGGYTFGS.

This clonotype was recorded many times. The gene calls are TRBV29-1 and TRBJ2-7; 8 bases are shared with TRBD1. From germline, CDR1 is SQVTM and CDR2 ANQGSEA. V was clipped by 1 base and J by 7 bases; unmatched bases: 12. The CDR3 consists of 15 residues. The DNA for the CDR3 is TGCAGCGTTGAAGTTCTGGGACAGGCCCGAGGAGAGCAGTACTTC. It codes for CSVEVLGQARGEQYF.

Note on this clonotype: A much larger clonotype is one base distant, so this may be a read error. V usage is TRBV20-1 and J usage is TRBJ2-7; 8 bases fit TRBD2. J gave up 7 bases and V 5 bases, and 7 bases lay outside the gene matches. The germline CDR1 and CDR2 sequences are DFQATT and SNEGSKA (reference sequence). The CDR3 extends over 12 amino acids. The CDR3 coding sequence is TGCAGTGCTCCCCGGGAGGGTAGGGAGCAGTACTTC. Its protein is CSAPREGREQYF.

This chain connects TRBV6-1 to TRBJ1-2, with D uncertain. The germline V gene has CDR1 MNHNS and CDR2 SASEGT. The CDR3 has 12 residues. Trimming took 6 bases from V and 4 from J, leaving 9 bases between them. The CDR3 reads CASREVTYGYTF. The CDR3 DNA follows: TGTGCCAGCAGGGAGGTTACCTATGGCTACACCTTC.

Remarks on this clonotype: This may be a read error: a much more frequent sequence differs by one nucleotide. The chain links TRBV7-2 to TRBJ2-1, with 8 nucleotides matching TRBD2. The tail of the sequence fits TRBJ2-7 better, so the J call may be wrong. The CDR3 loop spans 15 amino acids. CDR1 and CDR2 (germline): SGHTA, FQGNSA. The CDR3 reads CASTLVGGAYNEQYF. The CDR3 nucleotides read TGTGCCAGCACCCTGGTCGGGGGGGCGTACAATGAGCAGTACTTC.

This clonotype was counted at least ten times. The V and J genes are TRBV20-1 and TRBJ1-5, with D unresolved. The CDR3 has 16 residues. CDR1 is DFQATT and CDR2 is SNEGSKA in the germline V gene (reference sequence). Trimming removed 5 bases at V and 5 bases at J, with 22 bases between. CDR3 in amino acids: CSAGTSIVAGDQPQHF. The DNA of the CDR3 is TGCAGTGCTGGAACCTCTATCGTCGCGGGCGATCAGCCCCAGCATTTT.

The V and J genes are TRBV28 and TRBJ2-3, with D perhaps assigned TRBD1 or TRBD2 (6 bases each). V was trimmed by 3 bases and J by 5 bases, leaving 15 bases between them. The CDR3 sequence is 15 residues long. Germline CDR1 is MDHEN and CDR2 is SYDVKM. CDR3 residues: CASSFDPGAKDTQYF. CDR3 sequence (DNA): TGTGCCAGCAGTTTCGATCCGGGGGCGAAAGATACGCAGTATTTT. Together with reference TRBV28 and TRBJ2-3, the CDR3 gives the full variable domain: DVKVTQSSRYLVKRTGEKVFLECVQDMDHENMFWYRQDPGLGLRLIYFSYDVKMKEKGDIPEGYSVSREKKERFSLILESASTNQTSMYLCASSFDPGAKDTQYFGPGTRLTVL.

Many counts were recorded for this clonotype. The rearrangement joins TRBV20-1 to TRBJ1-5; D is undetermined. V lost 4 bases to trimming and J lost 5 bases, with 15 bases between them. The CDR3 covers 14 residues. The germline gives CDR1 DFQATT, CDR2 SNEGSKA (reference sequence). CDR3 residues: CSAKAFNRDQPQHF. The CDR3 DNA reads as TGCAGTGCTAAGGCCTTTAATAGGGATCAGCCCCAGCATTTT.

In regard to this clonotype: Being one base from a much bigger clone, this may be a read error. V and J are TRBV20-1 and TRBJ2-3, with D maybe TRBD2 (6 bases). CDR1 is DFQATT, CDR2 SNEGSKA, per germline (reference sequence). The CDR3 contains 15 residues. V lost 3 bases and J lost 6, with 19 bases in between. The CDR3 DNA reads TGCAGTGCTAGCTTTCGTGGGCTAGGGAGGGATACGCAGTATTTT. Translated: CSASFRGLGRDTQYF.

A word on this clonotype: This may stem from a read error, because a much larger clone lies one nucleotide away. The chain has TRBV11-2 and TRBJ2-6; tentatively, D is TRBD1 (5 bases). The CDR3 has 17 amino acids. Germline values: CDR1 SGHAT, CDR2 FQNNGV. CDR3 nucleotide sequence: TGTGCCAGCAGCTTAGTTAGGAGTTACTCTGGGGCCAACGTCCGGACTTTC. Amino acids: CASSLVRSYSGANVRTF.

V gene TRBV7-2 combines with J gene TRBJ1-1, with a weak D call TRBD1 (6 bases). Germline V lookup: CDR1 SGHTA, CDR2 FQGNSA. Trimming pared 3 bases from V and 8 bases from J, leaving 22 bases between. The CDR3 length is 16 residues. The CDR3 loop is CASSLNPSGGAGEAFF. CDR3 sequence (DNA): TGTGCCAGCAGCTTGAACCCTTCGGGGGGCGCAGGGGAAGCTTTCTTT.

The V call is TRBV7-3, the J call TRBJ1-5, with D uncertain. V lost 1 base and J lost 3, with 22 bases in between. CDR1 is SGHTA and CDR2 is FQGTGA in the germline V gene. The length of the CDR3 is 19 residues. The CDR3 sequence: CASSLKDPDQTWNNQPQHF. DNA of the CDR3: TGTGCCAGCAGCTTAAAAGATCCGGACCAAACATGGAACAATCAGCCCCAGCATTTT.

As regards this clonotype: A much larger clone lies one base from this, so it may be a read error. The chain is built from TRBV5-1 and TRBJ2-7; D is possibly TRBD2 (6 bases). V gave up 0 bases and J gave up 5 bases, with 12 bases separating them. The CDR3 is 14 residues long. Germline CDR1 SGHRS, CDR2 YFSETQ. The CDR3 region has the DNA TGCGCCAGCAGCTTGGCCGGGAGCTACCACGAGCAGTACTTC. Its protein is CASSLAGSYHEQYF.

This clonotype occurred many times. This clone may be a read error of a much larger clone one base away. The CDR3 DNA is TGTGCCGCCGAGGGACGCTATGGCTACACCTTC. Its translation: CAAEGRYGYTF. This chain joins TRBV7-2 and TRBJ1-2; TRBD1 is a possible D gene (5 bases). This CDR3 contains 11 residues. Trimming took 11 bases from V and 4 from J, leaving 11 bases between them. CDR1 and CDR2 from the germline V gene are SGHTA and FQGNSA.

This clonotype appeared a few times. A much larger clone lies one base from this, so it may be a read error. The V call is TRBV9, the J call TRBJ2-5; 12 nucleotides align to TRBD2. The CDR3 is 17 residues long. The V gene end was trimmed by 4 bases and the J gene end by 4 bases; junction bases not matched to a gene: 11. Per germline, CDR1 SGDLS and CDR2 YYNGEE. The DNA for the CDR3 is TGTGCCAGCAGCCCAGGAGGGCTAGCGGGGGGGCGAGAGACCCAGTACTTC. It codes for CASSPGGLAGGRETQYF.

To note about this clonotype: This may be a read error: a much more frequent sequence differs by one nucleotide. The CDR3 region has the DNA TGTGCCAGCAGTGAAAGTCCCCTTCGGGAGCAGTTCTTC. It codes for CASSESPLREQFF. The chain has TRBV6-1 and TRBJ2-1; D call uncertain. The CDR3 is made up of 13 amino acids. Germline V gene sequence: CDR1 MNHNS, CDR2 SASEGT. Trimming removed 2 bases at V and 10 bases at J, with 12 bases between.

With respect to this clonotype: This sequence may be a read error, since a much larger clone differs from it by one base. Without the conserved terminal phenylalanine or tryptophan, this CDR3 likely stems from a read error. V and J are TRBV7-2 and TRBJ1-2; 8 bases align to TRBD1. The germline CDR1 and CDR2 sequences are SGHTA and FQGNSA. This CDR3 is built from 13 residues. Germline trimming cut 1 base from V and 7 bases from J; bases unmatched to any gene: 2. The CDR3 region is CASSLGQGSGYTC. CDR3 bases: TGTGCCAGCAGCTTAGGACAGGGGTCTGGCTACACCTGC.

This chain joins TRBV7-2 and TRBJ2-7; D unresolved. The CDR3 runs to 15 residues. Looked up from germline, CDR1 is SGHTA and CDR2 is FQGNSA. Trimming stripped 2 bases from V and 4 bases from J, with 15 bases between. The CDR3 loop reads CASSLLSSANYEQYF. In nucleotides, the CDR3 is TGTGCCAGCAGCTTACTGTCCAGTGCCAATTACGAGCAGTACTTC.

This clonotype has ten or more counts. J is TRBJ2-5 and V is TRBV12-3 or TRBV12-4, with D hard to call. The CDR3 sequence is 13 residues long. Trimming cost V 7 bases and J 5 bases, with 14 bases left between them. The DNA for the CDR3 is TGTGCCAGCAACTCATTCGGGTTTGAGACCCAGTACTTC. This sequence encodes CASNSFGFETQYF.

DNA of the CDR3: TGCGCCAGCCGTCGGCAACTAGCGGGGGCCAATGAGCAGTTCTTC. Encoded protein: CASRRQLAGANEQFF. The chain recombines TRBV5-1 with TRBJ2-1; 11 positions agree with TRBD2. This CDR3 contains 15 residues. The V and J ends lost 7 bases and 6 bases, in that order; junction bases with no gene match: 9. Germline V gene lookup returns CDR1 SGHRS and CDR2 YFSETQ.

This clonotype was counted ten times or more. The V call is TRBV4-2, the J call TRBJ2-7, with 9 bases aligning to TRBD2. V lost 0 bases, J lost 4 bases, and 7 bases stayed unmatched. The CDR3 consists of 16 residues. From germline, CDR1 is LGHNA and CDR2 YNFKEQ. DNA of the CDR3: TGTGCCAGCAGCCAAGATCTCGGACTAGCGCCTTACGAGCAGTACTTC. Translated, it gives CASSQDLGLAPYEQYF.

This clonotype came up many times. This rearrangement joins TRBV7-3 to TRBJ1-6; 9 positions match TRBD1. The CDR3 loop spans 14 amino acids. Germline V gene sequence: CDR1 SGHTA, CDR2 FQGTGA. The trim removed 5 bases at V and 11 bases at J, leaving 7 bases unmatched. The CDR3: CASSVGQGRAPLHF. CDR3 bases: TGTGCCAGCAGCGTCGGACAGGGGAGGGCACCCCTCCACTTT.

Regarding this clonotype: The junction shows a germline mismatch at one end, possibly a read error. The chain has TRBV28 and TRBJ1-2, with D perhaps TRBD1 (6 bases). The CDR3 is 13 amino acids. Germline V gene sequence: CDR1 MDHEN, CDR2 SYDVKM. As DNA, the CDR3 is TGTACCAGCAGTTATACAGGGAATTATGGCTACACCTTC. It specifies CTSSYTGNYGYTF.

At least ten counts were recorded for this clonotype. The chain has TRBV29-1 and TRBJ2-5; D ambiguous. This CDR3 contains 10 residues. CDR1 is SQVTM and CDR2 is ANQGSEA in the germline V gene. The V gene lost 5 bases and the J gene lost 9 bases, with 10 bases spanning the gap. In DNA, the CDR3 is TGCAGCGTTTCGATTGGGGCCCAGTACTTC. Translated: CSVSIGAQYF.

J is TRBJ2-5 and V is TRBV7-2; either TRBD1 or TRBD2 may supply D (5 bases each). Germline V gene data show CDR1 as SGHTA and CDR2 as FQGNSA. V was pared by 5 bases and J by 1 base, with 11 bases between. The CDR3 is 14 residues long. The CDR3 DNA reads as TGTGCCAGCAGCCAGGGACCACGCCAAGAGACCCAGTACTTC. Protein product: CASSQGPRQETQYF.

This clonotype was detected a few times. V and J are TRBV7-2 and TRBJ1-3, with D unclear. CDR3 size: 17 residues. V lost 2 bases and J lost 4, with 18 bases in between. The germline V gene encodes CDR1 SGHTA and CDR2 FQGNSA. CDR3 loop: CASSLSLRRGSGNTIYF. The CDR3 nucleotides read TGTGCCAGCAGCTTAAGTCTTAGGCGGGGATCCGGAAACACCATATATTTT.

Concerning this clonotype: Since no conserved phenylalanine or tryptophan closes the CDR3, a read error is the likely cause. V and J are TRBV11-2 and TRBJ2-1; D uncertain. Germline V CDR1 and CDR2: SGHAT, FQNNGV. The CDR3 spans 14 residues. V dropped 1 base and J dropped 7 bases, with 11 bases sitting between them. CDR3 nucleotide sequence: TGTGCCAGCAGCTTAGGCGGAACAGTAAATGAGCAGTTCTCC. Protein sequence: CASSLGGTVNEQFS.